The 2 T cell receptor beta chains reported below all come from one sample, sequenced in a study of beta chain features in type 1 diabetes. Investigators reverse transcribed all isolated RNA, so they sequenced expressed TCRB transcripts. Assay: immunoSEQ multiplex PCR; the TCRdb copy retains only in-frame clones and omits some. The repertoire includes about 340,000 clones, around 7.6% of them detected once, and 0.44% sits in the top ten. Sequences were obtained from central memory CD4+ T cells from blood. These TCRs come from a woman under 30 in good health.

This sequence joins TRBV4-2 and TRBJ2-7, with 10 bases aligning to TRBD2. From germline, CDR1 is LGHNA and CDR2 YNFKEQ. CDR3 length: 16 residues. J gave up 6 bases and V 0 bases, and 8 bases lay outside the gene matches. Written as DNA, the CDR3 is TGTGCCAGCAGCCAAGAAGGTGGTAGCGGGAGGCGCGAGCAGTACTTC. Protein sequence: CASSQEGGSGRREQYF.

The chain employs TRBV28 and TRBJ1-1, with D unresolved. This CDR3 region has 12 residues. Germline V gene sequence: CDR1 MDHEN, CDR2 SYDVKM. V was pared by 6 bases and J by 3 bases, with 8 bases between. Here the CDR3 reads CASRYRHTEAFF. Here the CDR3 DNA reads TGTGCCAGCAGATACCGGCACACTGAAGCTTTCTTT.